Listed here are 25 T cell receptor beta chains from one sample, sequenced in a study of beta chain features in type 1 diabetes (dated 2018 in TCRdb). General findings and caveats noted by the study authors: Type 1 diabetes patients showed a moderate but significant shortening of TCRB CDR3 length in all four CD4+ subsets.

Library preparation used the immunoSEQ multiplex PCR assay. The entire amount of isolated RNA was reverse transcribed using the High Capacity cDNA Reverse Transcription Kit, so the sequenced TCRB transcripts were expressed ones. TCRdb carries this immuneACCESS record with in-frame sequences only. Its versions omit some clonotypes, under half of them owing to an unresolved V gene in the studies checked, with the rest unexplained. In this sample the table shows about 41,000 clones, over 50% of which occur a single time. About 1.7% of the sample goes to the ten largest clones. These receptors are not linked to any known antigen. The sample consisted of Tregs from blood. The cell subset or site label corresponds to: regulatory CD4+ T cells. These receptors were obtained from a man aged 30-40 years with type 1 diabetes. Some clones in this sample may be carry-over from other donors' samples.

DNA for the CDR3: TGTGCCAGCAGTCAGGGCAGGGGAGTTGGCTACACCTTC. Residues: CASSQGRGVGYTF. This chain connects TRBV11-2 to TRBJ1-2, with D tentatively TRBD1 (6 bases). The CDR3 is made up of 13 amino acids. Trimming took 6 bases from V and 7 from J, leaving 15 bases between them. Germline CDR1 and CDR2: SGHAT and FQNNGV.

The chain joins TRBV6-1 to TRBJ2-5, with D possibly matching TRBD1 (6 bases). The end of the DNA fits TRBJ2-7 better, so the J call may be wrong. This CDR3 region has 12 residues. Germline V gene sequence: CDR1 MNHNS, CDR2 SASEGT. DNA of the CDR3: TGTGCCAGCAGCCCAGGGGTCTACGAGCAGTACTTC. Translation: CASSPGVYEQYF.

The chain couples TRBV5-6 to TRBJ2-3; a possible D gene is TRBD1 (5 bases). The CDR3 is 18 amino acids. Germline CDR1 is SGHDT and CDR2 is YYEEEE. Trimming pared 1 base from V and 0 bases from J, leaving 18 bases between. The CDR3 coding sequence is TGTGCCAGCAGCTTGTGGGCAGGGAAGAGAGCTAGCACAGATACGCAGTATTTT. Residues: CASSLWAGKRASTDTQYF. The complete variable domain, with remaining parts taken from reference TRBV5-6 and TRBJ2-3, reads DAGVTQSPTHLIKTRGQQVTLRCSPKSGHDTVSWYQQALGQGPQFIFQYYEEEERQRGNFPDRFSGHQFPNYSSELNVNALLLGDSALYLCASSLWAGKRASTDTQYFGPGTRLTVL.

This chain links TRBV6-1 with TRBJ2-5; 12 nucleotides align to TRBD2. V shed 7 bases, J shed 4 bases, and the junction held 4 bases outside the gene matches. CDR1 and CDR2 from the germline V gene are MNHNS and SASEGT. This CDR3 spans 14 amino acids. CDR3 sequence reads: CASMLAGGSETQYF. In DNA form, the CDR3 reads TGTGCCAGCATGCTAGCGGGGGGGTCAGAGACCCAGTACTTC.

This clone was seen a handful of times. This chain links TRBV7-9 with TRBJ1-5; 7 nucleotides match TRBD1. J was trimmed by 0 bases and V by 4 bases; bases with no gene match: 6. Germline V lookup: CDR1 SEHNR, CDR2 FQNEAQ (reference sequence). CDR3 length equals 16 residues. The CDR3 region has the DNA TGTGCCAGCAGCTGCGACGACAGGGTTAGCAATCAGCCCCAGCATTTT. This codes for CASSCDDRVSNQPQHF.

In this sample, this clone turned up a few times. V usage is TRBV5-1 and J usage is TRBJ2-2; D might be TRBD2 (5 bases). The CDR3 has 15 amino acids. Trimming removed 2 bases from V and 0 bases from J, with 8 bases in between. Germline CDR1 is SGHRS and CDR2 is YFSETQ. CDR3 sequence reads: CASSFGLANTGELFF. CDR3 coding DNA: TGCGCCAGCAGCTTCGGACTGGCGAACACCGGGGAGCTGTTTTTT. Together with reference TRBV5-1 and TRBJ2-2, the CDR3 gives the full variable domain: KAGVTQTPRYLIKTRGQQVTLSCSPISGHRSVSWYQQTPGQGLQFLFEYFSETQRNKGNFPGRFSGRQFSNSRSEMNVSTLELGDSALYLCASSFGLANTGELFFGEGSRLTVL.

This rearrangement joins TRBV11-2 to TRBJ2-7; tentative D call: TRBD1 (6 bases). Germline CDR1 is SGHAT and CDR2 is FQNNGV. The V end lost 1 base, the J end lost 3 bases, and 22 bases lay between the germline ends. The CDR3 has 18 residues. Here the CDR3 reads CASSLVGRNTGIDYEQYF. The CDR3 coding sequence is TGTGCCAGCAGCTTAGTAGGACGGAATACAGGGATAGACTACGAGCAGTACTTC.

This chain links TRBV18 with TRBJ2-1; a weak D match, TRBD1 (6 bases). This CDR3 has 13 residues. Germline V gene lookup returns CDR1 KGHSH and CDR2 LQKENI. V was cut by 5 bases and J by 8 bases, with 13 bases left in between. CDR3 coding DNA: TGTGCCAGCTCATCGAACCAGGGGCATGAGCAGTTCTTC. It codes for CASSSNQGHEQFF. The full variable domain, its missing parts supplied by reference TRBV18 and TRBJ2-1, is NAGVMQNPRHLVRRRGQEARLRCSPMKGHSHVYWYRQLPEEGLKFMVYLQKENIIDESGMPKERFSAEFPKEGPSILRIQQVVRGDSAAYFCASSSNQGHEQFFGPGTRLTVL.

This clone was recorded a few times. The rearrangement uses TRBV2 and TRBJ1-3, with D unclear. Germline loops: CDR1 SNHLY, CDR2 FYNNEI. V dropped 3 bases and J dropped 0 bases, with 6 bases sitting between them. There are 14 residues in the CDR3. CDR3 nucleotides: TGTGCCAGCAGTGACCGGAGCTCTGGAAACACCATATATTTT. Translating it yields CASSDRSSGNTIYF.

Details on this clone: Other nucleotide sequences from this sample produce the same CDR3. The chain is built from TRBV6-6 and TRBJ1-5; D not certain. The germline CDR1 and CDR2 sequences are MNHNY and SVGAGI (reference sequence). CDR3 length: 15 amino acids. Trimming removed 9 bases from V and 0 bases from J, with 15 bases in between. The DNA of the CDR3 is TGTGCCAGTACTTGGACGGGGTATAGCAATCAGCCCCAGCATTTT. Protein: CASTWTGYSNQPQHF.

The chain uses TRBV2 and TRBJ2-3; possibly TRBD2 for D (5 bases). The germline V and J ends were trimmed by 8 bases and 2 bases, with 14 bases remaining between them. CDR1 and CDR2 from the germline V gene are SNHLY and FYNNEI. This CDR3 has 14 residues. In nucleotides, the CDR3 is TGTGCCAGCTCACCGGGGTTACTCACAGATACGCAGTATTTT. This sequence encodes CASSPGLLTDTQYF.

This chain uses TRBV6-6 with TRBJ2-3, with D maybe TRBD2 (5 bases). Germline loops: CDR1 MNHNY, CDR2 SVGAGI (reference sequence). The CDR3 covers 13 residues. The V and J ends lost 5 bases and 2 bases respectively, with 8 bases between them. The CDR3 spells CASSGLITDTQYF. CDR3 nucleotides: TGTGCCAGCAGTGGACTGATCACAGATACGCAGTATTTT.

The chain combines TRBV7-9 with TRBJ2-7, with TRBD2 identical over 7 bases. Trimming cost V 7 bases and J 2 bases; bases outside gene matches: 8. CDR1 and CDR2 from the germline V gene are SEHNR and FQNEAQ (reference sequence). This CDR3 has 14 amino acids. CDR3 coding DNA: TGTGCCAGCACCTCGGCGGGGGTGGCCTACGAGCAGTACTTC. Protein product: CASTSAGVAYEQYF.

Written as DNA, the CDR3 is TGTGCCAGCAGCATTCCGGACAGGGAGAACACCGGGGAGCTGTTTTTT. Translated, it gives CASSIPDRENTGELFF. V and J are TRBV7-9 and TRBJ2-2, with TRBD1 matching over 8 bases. The CDR3 contains 16 residues. V was clipped by 5 bases and J by 1 base; unmatched bases: 6. The germline V gene encodes CDR1 SEHNR and CDR2 FQNEAQ (reference sequence).

This clone appeared a few times. The chain has TRBV4-2 and TRBJ1-2; 7 bases are shared with TRBD1. The CDR3 contains 12 residues. Trimming cost V 2 bases and J 11 bases; bases outside gene matches: 5. CDR1 and CDR2 (germline): LGHNA, YNFKEQ. The CDR3 region is CASSQIRDRYTF. The CDR3 DNA sequence: TGTGCCAGCAGCCAAATCCGGGACAGATACACCTTC.

The J gene is TRBJ2-3, the V gene TRBV7-9; TRBD2 agrees at 10 bases. The CDR3 has 16 amino acids. The germline V gene encodes CDR1 SEHNR and CDR2 FQNEAQ (reference sequence). After removal of 5 bases from V and 6 bases from J, the junction contained 11 bases not matched to a gene. The CDR3 loop reads CASSPTPSGGGDTQYF. The CDR3 DNA is TGTGCCAGCAGCCCTACGCCTAGCGGGGGCGGGGATACGCAGTATTTT.

This clone has just one count. V is TRBV4-1 and J is TRBJ2-7; 8 bases match TRBD2. After removal of 3 bases from V and 2 bases from J, the junction contained 9 bases not matched to a gene. The CDR3 totals 16 residues. Germline V gene data show CDR1 as MGHRA and CDR2 as YSYEKL. In nucleotides, the CDR3 is TGCGCCAGCAGCCAGGGGGAGGGAGCGGGAGCCTACGAGCAGTACTTC. Protein: CASSQGEGAGAYEQYF.

The chain carries TRBV6-6 and TRBJ2-5; 7 nucleotides match TRBD2. With the DNA end fitting TRBJ2-7 better, the J assignment may be wrong. This CDR3 has 15 amino acids. CDR1 is MNHNY and CDR2 is SVGAGI in the germline V gene (reference sequence). The CDR3 DNA sequence: TGTGCCAGCAGTACCGGGGGAGGGAATTACTACGAGCAGTACTTC. It translates to CASSTGGGNYYEQYF.

Only a few counts were recorded for this clone. V usage is TRBV7-2 and J usage is TRBJ1-2; 7 bases are a match to TRBD1. Looked up from germline, CDR1 is SGHTA and CDR2 is FQGNSA. With 5 bases clipped from V and 8 bases from J, the junction kept 8 bases outside the gene matches. The CDR3 has 13 residues. The CDR3 protein is CASSRDRDEGYTF. DNA for the CDR3: TGTGCCAGCAGCCGCGACAGGGATGAAGGCTACACCTTC.

V is TRBV7-2 and J is TRBJ2-3; TRBD2 matches 8 bases. Germline-derived CDR1 and CDR2 are SGHTA and FQGNSA. V shed 4 bases and J 6 bases; nucleotides not matched to a gene: 12. The CDR3 sequence is 16 residues long. DNA for the CDR3: TGTGCCAGCAGCTCTTTCCCAACTAGCGGTATTGATACGCAGTATTTT. This gives the protein CASSSFPTSGIDTQYF.

The J gene is TRBJ1-1, the V gene TRBV19, with 9 positions matching TRBD1. This CDR3 region has 13 residues. The junction had 3 bases not matched to a gene; V was cut back by 8 bases and J by 2 bases. Germline V gives CDR1 LNHDA, CDR2 SQIVND (reference sequence). The CDR3 nucleotides read TGTGCCAGTTCGGGACAGGGAAACACTGAAGCTTTCTTT. Translated, it gives CASSGQGNTEAFF.

The rearrangement links TRBV6-6 to TRBJ1-4, with a possible D match to TRBD1 (5 bases). Per germline, CDR1 MNHNY and CDR2 SVGAGI (reference sequence). V was pared by 4 bases and J by 3 bases, with 9 bases between. The CDR3 is 14 amino acids. CDR3 loop: CASSWGGSNEKLFF. CDR3 coding DNA: TGTGCCAGCAGTTGGGGCGGCTCTAATGAAAAACTGTTTTTT.

The chain uses TRBV7-2 and TRBJ2-1; D might be TRBD2 (5 bases). The CDR3 is made up of 14 amino acids. V was clipped by 6 bases and J by 5 bases, with 14 bases between them. Germline assignment: CDR1 SGHTA and CDR2 FQGNSA. In DNA, the CDR3 is TGTGCCAGCAGGTCTTGGCGGGTTGACAATGAGCAGTTCTTC. Translating it yields CASRSWRVDNEQFF.

V and J are TRBV29-1 and TRBJ1-2; D is ambiguous. V was cut by 4 bases and J by 5 bases, with 8 bases left in between. The CDR3 consists of 11 residues. Germline-derived CDR1 and CDR2 are SQVTM and ANQGSEA. CDR3 sequence: CSVGPEYGYTF. The CDR3 coding sequence is TGCAGCGTTGGTCCTGAGTATGGCTACACCTTC.

This sequence joins TRBV18 and TRBJ1-2; 9 positions match TRBD1. This CDR3 region has 13 residues. CDR1 is KGHSH and CDR2 is LQKENI in the germline V gene. The J segment lost 7 bases and the V segment lost 5 bases, leaving 5 bases of the junction unmatched. The CDR3, as DNA: TGTGCCAGCTCAAGAACAGGGGGCTCTGGCTACACCTTC. Amino acids: CASSRTGGSGYTF.